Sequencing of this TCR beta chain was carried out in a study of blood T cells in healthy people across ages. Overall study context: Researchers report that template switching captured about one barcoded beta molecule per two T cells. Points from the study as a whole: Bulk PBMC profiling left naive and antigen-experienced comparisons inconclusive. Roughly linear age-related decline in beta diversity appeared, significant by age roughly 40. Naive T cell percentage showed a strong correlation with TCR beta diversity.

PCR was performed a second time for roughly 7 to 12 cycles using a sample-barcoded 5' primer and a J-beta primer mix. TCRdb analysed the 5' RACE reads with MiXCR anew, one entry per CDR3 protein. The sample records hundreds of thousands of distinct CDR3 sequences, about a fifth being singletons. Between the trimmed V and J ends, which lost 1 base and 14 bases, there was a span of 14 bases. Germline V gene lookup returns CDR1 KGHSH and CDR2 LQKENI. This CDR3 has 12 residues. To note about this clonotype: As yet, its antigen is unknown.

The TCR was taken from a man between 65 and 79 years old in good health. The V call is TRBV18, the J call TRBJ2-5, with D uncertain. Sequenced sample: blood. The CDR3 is CASSPREGSEYF. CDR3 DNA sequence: TGTGCCAGCTCACCACGCGAAGGTTCCGAATACTTC.